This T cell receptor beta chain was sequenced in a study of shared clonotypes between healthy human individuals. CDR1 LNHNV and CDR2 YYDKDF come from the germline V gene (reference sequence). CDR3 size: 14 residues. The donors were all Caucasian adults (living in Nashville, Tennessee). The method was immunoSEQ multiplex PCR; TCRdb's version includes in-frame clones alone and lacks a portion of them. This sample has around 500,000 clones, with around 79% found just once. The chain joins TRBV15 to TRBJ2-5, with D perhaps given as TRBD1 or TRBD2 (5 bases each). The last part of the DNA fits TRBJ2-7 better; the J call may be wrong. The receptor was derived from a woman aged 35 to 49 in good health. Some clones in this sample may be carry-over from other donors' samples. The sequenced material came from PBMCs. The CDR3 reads CATSRTLGVYEQYF. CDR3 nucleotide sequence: TGTGCCACCAGCAGAACCCTGGGGGTTTACGAGCAGTACTTC.